This record concerns one T cell receptor beta chain sequence. Germline assignment: CDR1 SGHTA and CDR2 FQGNSA. This CDR3 region has 15 residues. Trimming removed 1 base at V and 0 bases at J, with 8 bases between. The sample belongs to a study of T cell responses to AZD1222 COVID-19 vaccine. Repertoires were generated with immunoSEQ multiplex PCR, while TCRdb's copy carries only in-frame clones and drops some. The sample lists some 110,000 clones, roughly 90% occurring once. The chain couples TRBV7-2 to TRBJ2-3; no firm D call. The sample in question was peripheral blood, obtained on day 0 of AZD1222 vaccination. The sequence was collected from an adult in good health. The CDR3 sequence is CASSLVAVSTDTQYF. Here the CDR3 DNA reads TGTGCCAGCAGCTTAGTGGCAGTTAGCACAGATACGCAGTATTTT.